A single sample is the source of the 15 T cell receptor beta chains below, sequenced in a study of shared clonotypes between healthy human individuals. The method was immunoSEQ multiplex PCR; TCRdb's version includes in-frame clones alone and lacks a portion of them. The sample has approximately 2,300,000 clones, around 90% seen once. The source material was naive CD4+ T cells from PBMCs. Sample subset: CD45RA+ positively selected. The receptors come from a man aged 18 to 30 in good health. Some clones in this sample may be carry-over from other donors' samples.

The CDR3 nucleotides read TGTGCCAGCAGCGGTCTACAGGGGATCGGGGAGCTGTTTTTT. It translates to CASSGLQGIGELFF. The rearrangement uses TRBV11-2 and TRBJ2-2; 7 bases are shared with TRBD1. Germline V lookup: CDR1 SGHAT, CDR2 FQNNGV. CDR3 length: 14 residues. Trimming removed 5 bases from V and 7 bases from J; junction bases left unmatched: 7.

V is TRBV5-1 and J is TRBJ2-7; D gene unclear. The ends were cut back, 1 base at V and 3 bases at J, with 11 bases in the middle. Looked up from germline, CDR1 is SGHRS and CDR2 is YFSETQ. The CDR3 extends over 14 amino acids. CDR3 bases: TGCGCCAGCAGCTTGCCCGCCCCGTACTACGAGCAGTACTTC. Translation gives CASSLPAPYYEQYF.

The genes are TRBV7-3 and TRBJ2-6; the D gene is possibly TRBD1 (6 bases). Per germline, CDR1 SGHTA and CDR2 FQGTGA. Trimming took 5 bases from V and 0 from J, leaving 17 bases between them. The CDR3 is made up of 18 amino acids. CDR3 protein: CASSPQPGHRSGANVLTF. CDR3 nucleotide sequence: TGTGCCAGCAGCCCGCAACCGGGACATCGCTCTGGGGCCAACGTCCTGACTTTC.

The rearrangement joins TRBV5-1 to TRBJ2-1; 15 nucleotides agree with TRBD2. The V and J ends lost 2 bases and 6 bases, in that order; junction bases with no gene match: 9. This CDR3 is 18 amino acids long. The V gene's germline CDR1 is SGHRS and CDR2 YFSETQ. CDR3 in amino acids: CASSFGLAGGPSFNEQFF. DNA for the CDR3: TGCGCCAGCAGCTTCGGACTAGCGGGAGGGCCTTCGTTCAATGAGCAGTTCTTC.

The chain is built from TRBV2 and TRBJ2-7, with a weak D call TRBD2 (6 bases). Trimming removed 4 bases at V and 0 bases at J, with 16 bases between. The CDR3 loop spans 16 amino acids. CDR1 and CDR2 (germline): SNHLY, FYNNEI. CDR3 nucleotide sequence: TGTGCCAGCAGTGCTGGAGGAGGGCCCAGCTCCTACGAGCAGTACTTC. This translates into CASSAGGGPSSYEQYF. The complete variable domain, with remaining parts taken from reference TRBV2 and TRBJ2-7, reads EPEVTQTPSHQVTQMGQEVILRCVPISNHLYFYWYRQILGQKVEFLVSFYNNEISEKSEIFDDQFSVERPDGSNFTLKIRSTKLEDSAMYFCASSAGGGPSSYEQYFGPGTRLTVT.

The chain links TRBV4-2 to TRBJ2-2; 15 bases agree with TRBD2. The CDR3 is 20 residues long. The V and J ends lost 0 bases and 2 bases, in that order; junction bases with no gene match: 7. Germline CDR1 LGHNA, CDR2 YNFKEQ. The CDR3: CASSQDRQGLAGGNTGELFF. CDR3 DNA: TGTGCCAGCAGCCAAGATCGACAGGGACTAGCGGGAGGCAACACCGGGGAGCTGTTTTTT.

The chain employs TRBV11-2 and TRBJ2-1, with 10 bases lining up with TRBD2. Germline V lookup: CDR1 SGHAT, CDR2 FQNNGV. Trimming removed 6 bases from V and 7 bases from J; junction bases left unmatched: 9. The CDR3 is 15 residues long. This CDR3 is CASRKPSGSVNEQFF. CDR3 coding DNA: TGTGCCAGCAGAAAACCTAGCGGGAGCGTGAATGAGCAGTTCTTC.

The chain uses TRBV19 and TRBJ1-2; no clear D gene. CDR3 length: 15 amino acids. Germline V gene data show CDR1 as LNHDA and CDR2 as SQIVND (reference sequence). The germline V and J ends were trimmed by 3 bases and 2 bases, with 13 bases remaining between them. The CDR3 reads CASSISWTANYGYTF. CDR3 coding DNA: TGTGCCAGTAGTATCAGCTGGACGGCAAACTATGGCTACACCTTC.

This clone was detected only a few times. CDR3 in DNA: TGTGCCAGCAGCTCAACTAATGAAAAACTGTTTTTT. Encoded protein: CASSSTNEKLFF. V is TRBV5-6 and J is TRBJ1-4; no firm D call. V lost 3 bases, J lost 0 bases, and 0 bases lay in between. This CDR3 spans 12 amino acids. Per germline, CDR1 SGHDT and CDR2 YYEEEE. The variable domain in full, with the rest retrieved from reference TRBV5-6 and TRBJ1-4, is DAGVTQSPTHLIKTRGQQVTLRCSPKSGHDTVSWYQQALGQGPQFIFQYYEEEERQRGNFPDRFSGHQFPNYSSELNVNALLLGDSALYLCASSSTNEKLFFGSGTQLSVL.

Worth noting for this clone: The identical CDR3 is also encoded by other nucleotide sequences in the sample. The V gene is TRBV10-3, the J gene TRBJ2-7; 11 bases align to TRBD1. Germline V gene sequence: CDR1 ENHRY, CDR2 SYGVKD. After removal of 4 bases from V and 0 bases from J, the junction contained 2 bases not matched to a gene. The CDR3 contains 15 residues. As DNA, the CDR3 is TGTGCCATCAGTGGTGGGACAGGGGGCTCCTACGAGCAGTACTTC. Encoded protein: CAISGGTGGSYEQYF.

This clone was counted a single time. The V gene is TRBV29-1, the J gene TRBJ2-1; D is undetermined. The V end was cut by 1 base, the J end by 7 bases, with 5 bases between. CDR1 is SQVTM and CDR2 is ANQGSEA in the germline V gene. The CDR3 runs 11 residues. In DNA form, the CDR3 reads TGCAGCGTTGAAGCTGTGAATGAGCAGTTCTTC. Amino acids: CSVEAVNEQFF.

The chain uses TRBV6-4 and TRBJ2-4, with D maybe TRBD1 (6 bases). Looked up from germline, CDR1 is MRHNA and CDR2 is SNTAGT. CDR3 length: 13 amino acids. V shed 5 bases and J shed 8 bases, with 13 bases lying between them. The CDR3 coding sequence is TGTGCCAGCAGTTTTTCACAGGGAGACATTCAGTACTTC. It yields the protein CASSFSQGDIQYF.

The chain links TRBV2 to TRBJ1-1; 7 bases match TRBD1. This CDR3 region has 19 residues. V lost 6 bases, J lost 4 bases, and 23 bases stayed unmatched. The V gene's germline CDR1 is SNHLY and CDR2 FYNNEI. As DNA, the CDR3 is TGTGCCAGCAGGTTCCGGGCTCCGAGCCATCAGGGGGGGGGCACTGAAGCTTTCTTT. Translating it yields CASRFRAPSHQGGGTEAFF.

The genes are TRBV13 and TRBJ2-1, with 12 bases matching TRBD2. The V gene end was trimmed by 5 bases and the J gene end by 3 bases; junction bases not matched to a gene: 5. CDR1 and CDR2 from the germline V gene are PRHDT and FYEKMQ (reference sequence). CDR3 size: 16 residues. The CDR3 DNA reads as TGTGCCAGCAGCCGCGGGACTAGCGGGCTCTACAATGAGCAGTTCTTC. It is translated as CASSRGTSGLYNEQFF.

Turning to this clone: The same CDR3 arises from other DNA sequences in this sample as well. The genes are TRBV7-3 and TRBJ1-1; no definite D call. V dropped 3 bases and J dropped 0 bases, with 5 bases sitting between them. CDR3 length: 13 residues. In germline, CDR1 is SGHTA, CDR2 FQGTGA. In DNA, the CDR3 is TGTGCCAGCAGCTTCGGTATGAACACTGAAGCTTTCTTT. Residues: CASSFGMNTEAFF.